A selection of T cell receptor beta chains follows, all from one sample in a study of T cell responses to AZD1222 COVID-19 vaccine. Using immunoSEQ multiplex PCR, the repertoire was profiled, and TCRdb retains in-frame clones only, with some absent. This sample's clone table lists over 130,000 clones. Sample: peripheral blood. All receptors derive from an adult in good health. Each CDR3 is given with its conserved first and last residue. The D gene is left open where the match is weak.

v_call	cdr3_length	d_call	cdr3_aa
TRBV11-2	14	NA	CASSPLGSAGELFF
TRBV5-1	15	NA	CASSTHTSGEETQYF
TRBV6-6	15	TRBD1	CASSYSTGNTYEQYF
TRBV19	14	NA	CASSVGPGITEAFF
TRBV15	16	TRBD1	CATSRELGQGGEKLFF
TRBV5-1	14	NA	CASSLGARGDTQYF
TRBV27	14	TRBD1	CASSLSDRDREAFF
TRBV19	15	NA	CASSIGNRITDTQYF
TRBV28	15	TRBD1	CASRSWTGSNEKLFF
TRBV6-4	15	NA	CASSDAGGLSYEQYF
TRBV4-2	15	NA	CASSQDRNSNQPQHF
TRBV20-1	12	NA	CSASSLNTEAFF
TRBV28	16	TRBD2	CASRTSGPNGGGTQYF
TRBV19	15	TRBD1	CASKWGTANTGELFF
TRBV23-1	17	TRBD1	CASSQSAGTGDTYEQYF
TRBV11-3	12	NA	CASSTPTDTQYF
TRBV5-4	16	TRBD1	CATKQETGARNYGYTF
TRBV19	13	TRBD1	CASSARQGDGYTF
TRBV5-1	15	TRBD1	CASSLHGQGPDTQYF
TRBV28	15	TRBD1	CASSPEGQASYEQYF
TRBV5-4	16	TRBD1	CASSRSGTDYNSPLHF
TRBV14	13	NA	CASSPSQGQGYTF
TRBV27	14	TRBD1	CASSSTGVDSPLHF
TRBV5-1	16	NA	CASRIGGQGGGTEAFF
TRBV7-9	15	TRBD1	CASSERTGGIDEQYF
TRBV19	16	NA	CASSPLGRAGANVLTF
TRBV6-2/TRBV6-3	13	NA	CASSRRGDTEAFF
TRBV7-2	14	NA	CASSPGQGYQPQHF
TRBV6-5	13	NA	CASSSQGLYEQYF
TRBV4-2	16	NA	CASSQDRTPGANVLTF
TRBV5-1	15	TRBD1	CASSPLNTQGGTQYF
TRBV30	13	NA	CAWSLAFSYEQYF
TRBV18	13	NA	CASSPPVQDGYTF
TRBV7-8	11	NA	CASSHLSEAFF
TRBV5-6	15	TRBD1	CASSPWTGNYNEQFF
TRBV4-2	24	TRBD1	CANTHREGEYQRAGDRAHNSPLHF